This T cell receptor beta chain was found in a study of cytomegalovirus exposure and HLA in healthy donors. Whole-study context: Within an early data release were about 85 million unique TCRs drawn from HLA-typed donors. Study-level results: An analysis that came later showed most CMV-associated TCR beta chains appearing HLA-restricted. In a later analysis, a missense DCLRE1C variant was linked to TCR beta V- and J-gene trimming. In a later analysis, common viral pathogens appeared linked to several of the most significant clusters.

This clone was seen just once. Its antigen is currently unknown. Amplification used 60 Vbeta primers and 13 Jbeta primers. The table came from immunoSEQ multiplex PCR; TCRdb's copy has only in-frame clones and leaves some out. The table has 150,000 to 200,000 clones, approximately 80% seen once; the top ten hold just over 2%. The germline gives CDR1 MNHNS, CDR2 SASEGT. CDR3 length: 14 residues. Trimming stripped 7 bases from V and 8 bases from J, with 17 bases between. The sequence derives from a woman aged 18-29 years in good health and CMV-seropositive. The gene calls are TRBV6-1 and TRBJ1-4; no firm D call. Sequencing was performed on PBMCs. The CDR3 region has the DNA TGTGCCAGCACCTGGACCCCTAGAGGGGAAAAACTGTTTTTT. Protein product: CASTWTPRGEKLFF.